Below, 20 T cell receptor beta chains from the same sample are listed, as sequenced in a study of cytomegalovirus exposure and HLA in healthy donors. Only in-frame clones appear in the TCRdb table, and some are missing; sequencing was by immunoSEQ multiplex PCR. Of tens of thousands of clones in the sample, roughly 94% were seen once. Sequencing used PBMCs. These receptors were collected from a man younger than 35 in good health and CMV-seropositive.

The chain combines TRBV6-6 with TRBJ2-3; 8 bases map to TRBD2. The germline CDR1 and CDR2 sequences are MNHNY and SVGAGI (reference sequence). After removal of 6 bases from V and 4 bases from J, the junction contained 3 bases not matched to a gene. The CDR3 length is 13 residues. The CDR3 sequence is CASSGRGADTQYF. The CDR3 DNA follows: TGTGCCAGCAGCGGGAGGGGGGCAGATACGCAGTATTTT.

CDR3 sequence reads: CASSDPPRESEGYEQYF. DNA of the CDR3: TGTGCCAGCAGTGACCCCCCCCGGGAGAGTGAGGGCTACGAGCAGTACTTC. The chain couples TRBV6-4 to TRBJ2-7, with D possibly matching TRBD2 (6 bases). This CDR3 spans 17 amino acids. Between the trimmed V and J ends, which lost 2 bases and 3 bases, there was a span of 20 bases. Germline CDR1 reads MRHNA; CDR2 reads SNTAGT.

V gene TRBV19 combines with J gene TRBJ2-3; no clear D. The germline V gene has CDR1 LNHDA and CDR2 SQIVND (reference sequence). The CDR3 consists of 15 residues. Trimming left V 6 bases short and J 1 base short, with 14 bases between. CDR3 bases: TGTGCCAGTAGCCCTCCTGCACTTGGCACAGATACGCAGTATTTT. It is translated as CASSPPALGTDTQYF.

CDR3 residues: CASSLDRSPAGDYEQYF. The CDR3, as DNA: TGTGCCAGCAGCTTAGATAGGAGCCCAGCGGGAGACTACGAGCAGTACTTC. The chain combines TRBV11-2 with TRBJ2-7, with TRBD2 identical over 8 bases. Germline CDR1 reads SGHAT; CDR2 reads FQNNGV. CDR3 length: 17 amino acids. The V gene end was trimmed by 0 bases and the J gene end by 3 bases; junction bases not matched to a gene: 10.

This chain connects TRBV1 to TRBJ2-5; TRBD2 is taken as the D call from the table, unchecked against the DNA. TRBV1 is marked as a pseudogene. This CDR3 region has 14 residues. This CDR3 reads CTSSQGTRWETQYF. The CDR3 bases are TGCACCAGCAGCCAGGGGACTAGGTGGGAGACCCAGTACTTC.

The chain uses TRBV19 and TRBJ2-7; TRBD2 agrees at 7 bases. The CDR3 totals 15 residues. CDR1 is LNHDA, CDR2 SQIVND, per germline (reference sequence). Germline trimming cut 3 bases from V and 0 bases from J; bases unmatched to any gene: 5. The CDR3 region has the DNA TGTGCCAGTAGTATGCAAGCGGGACCCTCCTACGAGCAGTACTTC. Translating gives CASSMQAGPSYEQYF.

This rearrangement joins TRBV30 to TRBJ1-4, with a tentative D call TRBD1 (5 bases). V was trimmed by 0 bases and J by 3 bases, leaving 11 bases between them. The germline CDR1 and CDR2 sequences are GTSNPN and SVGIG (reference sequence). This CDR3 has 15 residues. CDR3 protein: CAWSVLAGSNEKLFF. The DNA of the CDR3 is TGTGCCTGGAGTGTACTGGCAGGGTCTAATGAAAAACTGTTTTTT.

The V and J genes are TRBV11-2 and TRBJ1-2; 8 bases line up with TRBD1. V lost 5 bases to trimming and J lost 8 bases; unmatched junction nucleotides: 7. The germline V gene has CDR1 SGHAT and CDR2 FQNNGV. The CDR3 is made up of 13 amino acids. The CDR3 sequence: CASSADRDSGYTF. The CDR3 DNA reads TGTGCCAGCAGCGCGGACAGGGACAGCGGCTACACCTTC.

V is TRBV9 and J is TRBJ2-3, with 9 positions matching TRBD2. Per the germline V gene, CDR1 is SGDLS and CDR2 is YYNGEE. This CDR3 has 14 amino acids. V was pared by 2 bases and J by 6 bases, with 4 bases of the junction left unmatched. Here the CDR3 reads CASSVGTSPDTQYF. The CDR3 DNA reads TGTGCCAGCAGCGTCGGGACTAGCCCCGATACGCAGTATTTT.

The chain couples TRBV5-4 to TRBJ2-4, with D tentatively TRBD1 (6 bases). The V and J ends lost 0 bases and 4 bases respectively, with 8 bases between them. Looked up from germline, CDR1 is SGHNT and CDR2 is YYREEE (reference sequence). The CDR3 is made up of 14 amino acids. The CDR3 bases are TGTGCCAGCAGCTTGGGGGGACAAAAAAACATTCAGTACTTC. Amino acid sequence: CASSLGGQKNIQYF.

The CDR3 loop is CASSPRTDWADGYTF. The CDR3 DNA reads TGTGCCAGCAGCCCCCGGACAGACTGGGCGGATGGCTACACCTTC. The genes are TRBV7-2 and TRBJ1-2; possible D gene TRBD1, 6 bases. This CDR3 comprises 15 residues. V shed 5 bases and J shed 6 bases, with 19 bases lying between them. Germline CDR1 is SGHTA and CDR2 is FQGNSA.

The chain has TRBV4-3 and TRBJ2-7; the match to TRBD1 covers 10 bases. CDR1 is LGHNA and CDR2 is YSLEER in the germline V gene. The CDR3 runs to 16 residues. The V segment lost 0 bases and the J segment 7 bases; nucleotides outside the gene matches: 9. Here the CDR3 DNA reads TGCGCCAGCAGCCAAGATAAAAGGACAGGGGGGCAGGAGCAGTACTTC. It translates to CASSQDKRTGGQEQYF.

CDR3 bases: TGTGCCAGTAGTATAGTCCAGGGATGGGGCACGAACACCGGGGAGCTGTTTTTT. Translation gives CASSIVQGWGTNTGELFF. The V call is TRBV19, the J call TRBJ2-2; a possible D gene is TRBD1 (5 bases). The CDR3 consists of 18 residues. The V end lost 1 base, the J end lost 0 bases, and 15 bases lay between the germline ends. Germline CDR1 is LNHDA and CDR2 is SQIVND (reference sequence).

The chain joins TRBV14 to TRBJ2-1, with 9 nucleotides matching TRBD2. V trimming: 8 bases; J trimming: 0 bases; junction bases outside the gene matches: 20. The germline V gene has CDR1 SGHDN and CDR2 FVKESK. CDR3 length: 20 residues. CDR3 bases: TGTGCCAGCCAAAGTCGGTCTCGGGCGGGGGGGCCCACCTCCTACAATGAGCAGTTCTTC. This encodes CASQSRSRAGGPTSYNEQFF.

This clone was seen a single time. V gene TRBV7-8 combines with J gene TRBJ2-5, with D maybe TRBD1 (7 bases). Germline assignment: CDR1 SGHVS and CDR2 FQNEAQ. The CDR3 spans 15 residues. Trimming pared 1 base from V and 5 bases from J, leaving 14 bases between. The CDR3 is CASSLGQGLRETQYF. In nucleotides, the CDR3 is TGTGCCAGCAGCTTAGGACAGGGACTTCGGGAGACCCAGTACTTC.

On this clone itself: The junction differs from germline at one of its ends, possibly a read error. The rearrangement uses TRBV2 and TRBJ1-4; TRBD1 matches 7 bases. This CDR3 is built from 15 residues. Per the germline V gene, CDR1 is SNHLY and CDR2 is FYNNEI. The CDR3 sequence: CASREGGDPNEKLFF. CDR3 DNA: TGTGCCAGCAGGGAAGGGGGCGACCCTAATGAAAAACTGTTTTTT.

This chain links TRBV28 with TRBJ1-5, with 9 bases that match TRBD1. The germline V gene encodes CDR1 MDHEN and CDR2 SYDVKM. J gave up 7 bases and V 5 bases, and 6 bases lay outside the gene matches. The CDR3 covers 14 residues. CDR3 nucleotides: TGTGCCAGCAGTATTACAGGGGGCGACCAGCCCCAGCATTTT. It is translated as CASSITGGDQPQHF.

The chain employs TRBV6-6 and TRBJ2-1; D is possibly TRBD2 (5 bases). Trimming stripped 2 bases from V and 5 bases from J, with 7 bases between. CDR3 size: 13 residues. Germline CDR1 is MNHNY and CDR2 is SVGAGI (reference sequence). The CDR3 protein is CASSYLANNEQFF. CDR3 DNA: TGTGCCAGCAGTTACCTAGCAAACAATGAGCAGTTCTTC.

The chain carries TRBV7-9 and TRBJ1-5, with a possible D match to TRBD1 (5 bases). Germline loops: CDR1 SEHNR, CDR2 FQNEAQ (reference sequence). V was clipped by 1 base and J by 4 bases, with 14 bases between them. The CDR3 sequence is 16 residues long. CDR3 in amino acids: CASSLGHGQGNQPQHF. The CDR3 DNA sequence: TGTGCCAGCAGCTTAGGTCATGGTCAGGGAAATCAGCCCCAGCATTTT.

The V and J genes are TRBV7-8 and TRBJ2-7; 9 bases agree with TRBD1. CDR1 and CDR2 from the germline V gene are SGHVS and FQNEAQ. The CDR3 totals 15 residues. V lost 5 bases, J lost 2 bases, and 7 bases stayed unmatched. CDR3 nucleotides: TGTGCCAGCAGCACCGGGACAGGGTTTACCTACGAGCAGTACTTC. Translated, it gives CASSTGTGFTYEQYF. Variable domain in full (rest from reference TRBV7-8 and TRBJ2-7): GAGVSQSPRYKVAKRGQDVALRCDPISGHVSLFWYQQALGQGPEFLTYFQNEAQLDKSGLPSDRFFAERPEGSVSTLKIQRTQQEDSAVYLCASSTGTGFTYEQYFGPGTRLTVT.